This T cell receptor (beta chain) was captured by sequencing in a study of patients and donors after allogeneic stem cell transplantation. Each CDR3 protein gets one entry after TCRdb re-called the RT-PCR reads with MiXCR. The sample has about a million distinct CDR3 sequences, more than 15% seen once. This clonotype was seen repeatedly, ten times or more. The sequenced sample was blood, either unsorted or a sorted T cell fraction (not recorded which). This clonotype was obtained from a human donor who was either an allogeneic HSCT recipient or a stem cell or donor lymphocyte infusion donor (not recorded which). It is not recorded whose cells these are; they may come from a transplant donor.

For the CDR3, the DNA is TGTGCCAGCAGTCCACGACTAGCGGGAGGGAACACAGATACGCAGTATTTT. Protein sequence: CASSPRLAGGNTDTQYF. The chain links TRBV12-3 or TRBV12-4 to TRBJ2-3; TRBD2 aligns across 14 bases. The J segment lost 2 bases and the V segment lost 5 bases, leaving 6 bases of the junction unmatched. The CDR3 is 17 residues long.